This TCR beta chain was identified in a study of early T cells in non-severe SARS-CoV-2 infection. One entry per CDR3 protein results from TCRdb running MiXCR on the 5' RACE reads. The table records under 85,000 distinct CDR3 sequences, 11% to 15% of them present only once. Germline-derived CDR1 and CDR2 are SGHTA and FQGNSA. V lost 4 bases, J lost 2 bases, and 18 bases lay in between. This CDR3 region has 17 residues. This clonotype was counted only a few times. This clonotype was sampled from an adult who was a healthcare worker with PCR-confirmed SARS-CoV-2 infection or an uninfected control (not recorded which). The rearrangement uses TRBV7-2 and TRBJ1-5, with D tentatively TRBD1 (6 bases). The source material was whole blood. The CDR3 is CASSSHLGALRNQPQHF. In DNA, the CDR3 is TGTGCCAGCAGCTCGCATTTGGGGGCCCTCCGCAATCAGCCCCAGCATTTT.